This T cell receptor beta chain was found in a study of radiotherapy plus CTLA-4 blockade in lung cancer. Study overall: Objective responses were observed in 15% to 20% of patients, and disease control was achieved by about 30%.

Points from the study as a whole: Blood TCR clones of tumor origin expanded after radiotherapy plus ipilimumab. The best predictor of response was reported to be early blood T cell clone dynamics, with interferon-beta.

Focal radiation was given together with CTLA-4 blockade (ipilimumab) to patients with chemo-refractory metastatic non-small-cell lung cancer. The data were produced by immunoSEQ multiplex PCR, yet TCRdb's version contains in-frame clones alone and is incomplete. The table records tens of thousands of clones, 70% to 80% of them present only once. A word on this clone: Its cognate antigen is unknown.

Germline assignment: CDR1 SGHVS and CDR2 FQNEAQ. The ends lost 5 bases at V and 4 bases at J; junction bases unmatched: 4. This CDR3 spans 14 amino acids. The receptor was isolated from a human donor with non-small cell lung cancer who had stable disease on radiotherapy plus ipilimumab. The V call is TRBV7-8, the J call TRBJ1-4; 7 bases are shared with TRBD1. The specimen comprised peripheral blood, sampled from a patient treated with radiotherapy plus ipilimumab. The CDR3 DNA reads TGTGCCAGCAGCCCCCGGGACAGTAATGAAAAACTGTTTTTT. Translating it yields CASSPRDSNEKLFF.